Below, 22 T cell receptor beta chains from the same sample are listed, as sequenced in a study of blood T cell repertoires in COVID-19. Sequencing used immunoSEQ multiplex PCR; TCRdb keeps in-frame clones, though not all of them. Counted here are about 320,000 clones, 90% occurring once; the ten biggest clones make up about 4%. The sequencing input was PBMCs or T cells enriched from blood (not recorded which). All receptors derive from a woman between 25 and 40 years old who had been exposed to COVID-19.

The V gene is TRBV7-8, the J gene TRBJ2-3; TRBD2 agrees at 10 bases. The J segment lost 2 bases and the V segment lost 8 bases, leaving 7 bases of the junction unmatched. The CDR3 is 15 residues long. Germline lookup yields CDR1 SGHVS and CDR2 FQNEAQ. The CDR3 loop reads CASRPGLAYTDTQYF. The CDR3 DNA reads TGTGCCAGCCGCCCGGGACTAGCGTACACAGATACGCAGTATTTT.

The chain joins TRBV18 to TRBJ2-7; D is unresolved. The germline gives CDR1 KGHSH, CDR2 LQKENI. V was shortened by 2 bases and J by 3 bases, with 5 bases between the two germline ends. This CDR3 has 12 residues. This CDR3 is CASSPGFYEQYF. The CDR3 DNA is TGTGCCAGCTCACCAGGCTTCTACGAGCAGTACTTC.

The genes are TRBV21-1 and TRBJ1-4; the table calls TRBD1, which could not be checked here. TRBV21-1 is described as a pseudogene. The CDR3 covers 16 residues. The CDR3 spells CASSSKPGQGNEKLFF. DNA for the CDR3: TGTGCCAGCAGCAGTAAACCGGGACAGGGAAATGAAAAACTGTTTTTT.

The chain carries TRBV7-6 and TRBJ2-1; 7 bases map to TRBD2. There are 14 residues in the CDR3. The germline V gene has CDR1 SGHVS and CDR2 FNYEAQ. After removal of 5 bases from V and 4 bases from J, the junction contained 5 bases not matched to a gene. CDR3 bases: TGTGCCAGCAGCCCAAGCGGGGCGTACAATGAGCAGTTCTTC. It codes for CASSPSGAYNEQFF.

The rearrangement joins TRBV7-8 to TRBJ2-3; D may be TRBD2 (6 bases). The CDR3 has 15 residues. The ends were cut back, 7 bases at V and 7 bases at J, with 21 bases in the middle. Germline V lookup: CDR1 SGHVS, CDR2 FQNEAQ. The chain's CDR3 is CASTTRAINENTQYF. The CDR3 DNA reads as TGTGCCAGCACGACTAGGGCCATAAATGAGAATACGCAGTATTTT.

The chain has TRBV27 and TRBJ2-7; TRBD1 matches 7 bases. V lost 5 bases, J lost 3 bases, and 10 bases stayed unmatched. The CDR3 runs to 15 residues. The germline V gene encodes CDR1 MNHEY and CDR2 SMNVEV (reference sequence). CDR3 protein: CASSPQGLAVYEQYF. In DNA form, the CDR3 reads TGTGCCAGCAGTCCACAGGGGCTTGCTGTCTACGAGCAGTACTTC.

The chain carries TRBV19 and TRBJ1-5; unclear D gene. The CDR3 covers 15 residues. Trimming stripped 4 bases from V and 2 bases from J, with 12 bases between. CDR1 and CDR2 from the germline V gene are LNHDA and SQIVND (reference sequence). The CDR3 DNA follows: TGTGCCAGTAGTAAGGTCTCCCGGGGCAATCAGCCCCAGCATTTT. Residues: CASSKVSRGNQPQHF.

The chain is built from TRBV29-1 and TRBJ2-7; D is unclear. The CDR3 extends over 11 amino acids. Per germline, CDR1 SQVTM and CDR2 ANQGSEA. Trimming took off 6 bases at V and 2 bases at J, with 8 bases between the two ends. The CDR3 coding sequence is TGCAGCGTAGGTAGCCCCTACGAGCAGTACTTC. As protein: CSVGSPYEQYF.

The chain has TRBV11-3 and TRBJ1-1; D not certain. Germline CDR1 is SGHNT and CDR2 is YENEEA. The V and J ends lost 1 base and 2 bases respectively, with 8 bases between them. CDR3 length equals 14 residues. The CDR3 bases are TGTGCCAGCAGCTTAGGAGCGGGAAACACTGAAGCTTTCTTT. Its translation: CASSLGAGNTEAFF.

V gene TRBV29-1 combines with J gene TRBJ1-2, with TRBD1 as a possible D gene (5 bases). Trimming shortened V by 4 bases and J by 5 bases, and 14 bases separated the two germline ends. Germline V gene lookup returns CDR1 SQVTM and CDR2 ANQGSEA. CDR3 length: 13 residues. CDR3 coding DNA: TGCAGCGTTGGGGATCAGGGTTGGTATGGCTACACCTTC. As protein: CSVGDQGWYGYTF.

The chain uses TRBV6-5 and TRBJ1-1, with 7 nucleotides matching TRBD1. The CDR3 loop spans 14 amino acids. Per germline, CDR1 MNHEY and CDR2 SVGAGI. After removal of 0 bases from V and 8 bases from J, the junction contained 6 bases not matched to a gene. The CDR3: CASSYSDRPGEAFF. CDR3 DNA: TGTGCCAGCAGTTACTCGGACAGGCCTGGGGAAGCTTTCTTT.

The chain has TRBV11-3 and TRBJ2-5, with D tentatively TRBD2 (6 bases). Germline CDR1 is SGHNT and CDR2 is YENEEA. Between the trimmed V and J ends, which lost 5 bases and 1 base, there was a span of 11 bases. The CDR3 length is 14 residues. The CDR3 loop reads CASSPRTTQETQYF. CDR3 nucleotide sequence: TGTGCCAGCAGCCCTCGGACTACCCAAGAGACCCAGTACTTC.

The J gene is TRBJ2-5, the V gene TRBV4-1; tentative D call: TRBD1 (6 bases). V was cut by 5 bases and J by 4 bases, with 20 bases left in between. From germline, CDR1 is MGHRA and CDR2 YSYEKL. This CDR3 contains 16 residues. The CDR3 nucleotides read TGCGCCAGCAGCGATTTACAGGGAGAGGATGGAGAGACCCAGTACTTC. Its translation: CASSDLQGEDGETQYF.

The chain combines TRBV27 with TRBJ1-3; D possibly corresponds to TRBD1 (6 bases). Germline CDR1 MNHEY, CDR2 SMNVEV (reference sequence). The germline V and J ends were trimmed by 6 bases and 8 bases, with 20 bases remaining between them. The CDR3 covers 15 residues. CDR3 nucleotide sequence: TGTGCCAGCAGAAACAGAGGGGGACGGAGAGACACCATATATTTT. Protein product: CASRNRGGRRDTIYF.

The chain employs TRBV19 and TRBJ2-3; TRBD2 matches at 14 bases. CDR3 length: 19 amino acids. Germline V gives CDR1 LNHDA, CDR2 SQIVND (reference sequence). The J segment lost 1 base and the V segment lost 2 bases, leaving 8 bases of the junction unmatched. CDR3: CASSIIRGTSGGRTDTQYF. CDR3 bases: TGTGCCAGTAGTATAATAAGAGGGACTAGCGGGGGCCGCACAGATACGCAGTATTTT.

The gene calls are TRBV15 and TRBJ1-1; TRBD1 might be the D (5 bases). Trimming took 1 base from V and 3 from J, leaving 18 bases between them. Germline V gene data show CDR1 as LNHNV and CDR2 as YYDKDF (reference sequence). The CDR3 covers 17 residues. CDR3 bases: TGTGCCACCAGCAGAGTTAACGACATAGGGGAGGACACTGAAGCTTTCTTT. Its translation is CATSRVNDIGEDTEAFF. The full variable domain, its missing parts supplied by reference TRBV15 and TRBJ1-1, is DAMVIQNPRYQVTQFGKPVTLSCSQTLNHNVMYWYQQKSSQAPKLLFHYYDKDFNNEADTPDNFQSRRPNTSFCFLDIRSPGLGDTAMYLCATSRVNDIGEDTEAFFGQGTRLTVV.

The chain couples TRBV7-6 to TRBJ2-7; weak D call: TRBD1 (5 bases). Per germline, CDR1 SGHVS and CDR2 FNYEAQ. The CDR3 is 13 amino acids. V dropped 4 bases and J dropped 1 base, with 8 bases sitting between them. The CDR3 nucleotides read TGTGCCAGCAGCTCCTACAGGTCCTACGAGCAGTACTTC. The encoded protein is CASSSYRSYEQYF.

CDR3 residues: CASSLNRVQETQYF. The DNA of the CDR3 is TGTGCCAGCAGCTTAAACAGGGTCCAAGAGACCCAGTACTTC. The gene calls are TRBV7-3 and TRBJ2-5; D perhaps matches TRBD1 (6 bases). Trimming stripped 1 base from V and 1 base from J, with 7 bases between. The CDR3 spans 14 residues. The germline V gene encodes CDR1 SGHTA and CDR2 FQGTGA.

The gene calls are TRBV13 and TRBJ1-1, with D unclear. Trimming cost V 0 bases and J 1 base, with 6 bases left between them. CDR3 length: 14 amino acids. CDR1 is PRHDT, CDR2 FYEKMQ, per germline (reference sequence). DNA for the CDR3: TGTGCCAGCAGCTTAGGACGGTCGAACACTGAAGCTTTCTTT. It codes for CASSLGRSNTEAFF. The variable domain in full, with the rest retrieved from reference TRBV13 and TRBJ1-1, is AAGVIQSPRHLIKEKRETATLKCYPIPRHDTVYWYQQGPGQDPQFLISFYEKMQSDKGSIPDRFSAQQFSDYHSELNMSSLELGDSALYFCASSLGRSNTEAFFGQGTRLTVV.

This chain uses TRBV12-3 or TRBV12-4 with TRBJ1-2; D possibly corresponds to TRBD1 (5 bases). Between the trimmed V and J ends, which lost 4 bases and 7 bases, there was a span of 13 bases. The CDR3 extends over 13 amino acids. CDR3 bases: TGTGCCAGCAGTTACCCAGGGCAGCGTGGCTACACCTTC. Translating gives CASSYPGQRGYTF.

As DNA, the CDR3 is TGTGCCAGCAGCTCCACACCCTCCACGGGGGACCTCTATGGCTACACCTTC. Translation gives CASSSTPSTGDLYGYTF. The chain has TRBV9 and TRBJ1-2; tentative D call: TRBD1 (5 bases). Germline CDR1 SGDLS, CDR2 YYNGEE. The CDR3 length is 17 residues. Trimming removed 4 bases at V and 4 bases at J, with 23 bases between.

This chain links TRBV4-2 with TRBJ1-3, with D unclear. CDR3 length: 15 amino acids. V was cut by 1 base and J by 2 bases, with 9 bases left in between. Germline CDR1 is LGHNA and CDR2 is YNFKEQ. The CDR3 loop reads CASSQGARAGNTIYF. The DNA of the CDR3 is TGTGCCAGCAGCCAAGGGGCGAGGGCTGGAAACACCATATATTTT.